These 12 T cell receptor beta chains were sequenced from one sample in a study of CD8+CD57+ T cells in acquired aplastic anemia. Individuals selected for sequencing had exhibited CD8+CD57+ cell expansion on flow cytometry. TCR beta VDJ combinations and CDR3 sequences were profiled from genomic DNA. TCRdb processed the reads anew with MiXCR; each CDR3 protein has one entry. The sample holds 200,000 or so distinct CDR3 sequences, about 62% seen once. Sequencing input: sorted CD4+, CD8+, or CD8+CD57+ T cells (not recorded which) from PBMCs. These receptors came from a human donor with aplastic anemia.

This sequence joins TRBV20-1 and TRBJ2-7; tentative D call: TRBD1 (6 bases). The V gene lost 0 bases and the J gene lost 2 bases, with 17 bases spanning the gap. Germline V gene sequence: CDR1 DFQATT, CDR2 SNEGSKA (reference sequence). This CDR3 comprises 16 residues. CDR3 sequence (DNA): TGCAGTGCTAGAGACGATAAACAGGGACACCCCTACGAGCAGTACTTC. Its translation is CSARDDKQGHPYEQYF.

The V gene is TRBV20-1, the J gene TRBJ1-5; D gene uncertain. Germline V gene sequence: CDR1 DFQATT, CDR2 SNEGSKA (reference sequence). This CDR3 comprises 15 residues. Trimming stripped 1 base from V and 4 bases from J, with 14 bases between. The CDR3 DNA is TGCAGTGCTAGAGTTCGGGGTGTGGGTAATCAGCCCCAGCATTTT. It is translated as CSARVRGVGNQPQHF.

The V and J genes are TRBV29-1 and TRBJ2-7; D unresolved. The germline CDR1 and CDR2 sequences are SQVTM and ANQGSEA. V lost 6 bases, J lost 1 base, and 13 bases lay in between. CDR3 length equals 13 residues. The CDR3, as DNA: TGCAGCGTCTCGCCGGACGGATCCTACGAGCAGTACTTC. It is translated as CSVSPDGSYEQYF.

This clonotype has just a few counts. V and J are TRBV25-1 and TRBJ2-1; TRBD1 matches at 8 bases. The CDR3 contains 13 residues. Trimming took 0 bases from V and 9 from J; bases not matched to a gene: 1. Looked up from germline, CDR1 is MGHDK and CDR2 is SYGVNS. CDR3 residues: CASSEYGTGEQFF. CDR3 DNA sequence: TGTGCCAGCAGTGAATATGGGACAGGTGAGCAGTTCTTC.

This rearrangement joins TRBV9 to TRBJ2-7, with 7 bases identical to TRBD2. TRBJ2-5 matches the DNA end more closely, so the J call is doubtful. Germline V gene lookup returns CDR1 SGDLS and CDR2 YYNGEE. This CDR3 contains 14 residues. CDR3 region: CASSVGGEGETQYF. The CDR3 DNA is TGTGCCAGCAGCGTAGGAGGGGAGGGCGAGACCCAGTACTTC.

The V and J genes are TRBV2 and TRBJ1-2; no clear D gene. Trimming removed 0 bases at V and 7 bases at J, with 18 bases between. Germline assignment: CDR1 SNHLY and CDR2 FYNNEI. The CDR3 extends over 16 amino acids. The CDR3 DNA reads as TGTGCCAGCAGTGAAGCGCGATTGGGAGGGTCGGGTGGCTACACCTTC. Protein product: CASSEARLGGSGGYTF.

Worth noting for this clonotype: This may be a read error: a much more frequent sequence differs by one nucleotide. The chain employs TRBV27 and TRBJ2-7; tentatively, D is TRBD1 (5 bases). Germline V gives CDR1 MNHEY, CDR2 SMNVEV (reference sequence). CDR3 length: 12 amino acids. CDR3 in amino acids: CASTDKSYDQYF. The CDR3 bases are TGTGCCAGCACGGACAAATCCTACGACCAGTACTTC.

This chain joins TRBV20-1 and TRBJ1-2; D call uncertain. Germline CDR1 reads DFQATT; CDR2 reads SNEGSKA (reference sequence). The CDR3 extends over 11 amino acids. The V end was cut by 5 bases, the J end by 6 bases, with 10 bases between. The CDR3 spells CSAPPRHGYTF. CDR3 nucleotide sequence: TGCAGTGCTCCGCCACGACATGGCTACACCTTC.

This clonotype turned up a few times. The chain has TRBV9 and TRBJ1-1; possibly TRBD1 for D (5 bases). V shed 1 base and J shed 8 bases, with 12 bases lying between them. Germline V lookup: CDR1 SGDLS, CDR2 YYNGEE. The CDR3 length is 13 residues. Here the CDR3 reads CASSVRHGAEAFF. The CDR3 coding sequence is TGTGCCAGCAGCGTACGCCATGGGGCAGAAGCTTTCTTT.

This clonotype was recorded at least ten times. The rearrangement uses TRBV20-1 and TRBJ2-5, with 9 nucleotides matching TRBD1. Losses at the gene ends were 2 bases for V and 4 bases for J; bases not matched to a gene: 5. Germline lookup yields CDR1 DFQATT and CDR2 SNEGSKA (reference sequence). The CDR3 consists of 14 residues. The CDR3 region is CSARCGQGIETQYF. The CDR3 DNA is TGCAGTGCTAGATGCGGACAGGGGATAGAGACCCAGTACTTC.

V is TRBV7-9 and J is TRBJ1-6; D not resolved. The ends were cut back, 5 bases at V and 10 bases at J, with 15 bases in the middle. The CDR3 has 14 residues. Germline V gene lookup returns CDR1 SEHNR and CDR2 FQNEAQ (reference sequence). The CDR3 nucleotides read TGTGCCAGCAGCCCCTCAGAAACTCACTCACCCCTCCACTTT. Its translation: CASSPSETHSPLHF.

This chain links TRBV11-3 with TRBJ2-7; no definite D call. Germline CDR1 SGHNT, CDR2 YENEEA. Trimming removed 5 bases at V and 3 bases at J, with 11 bases between. This CDR3 contains 13 residues. As DNA, the CDR3 is TGTGCCAGCAGCCGAGCCACGGGCTACGAGCAGTACTTC. Translation: CASSRATGYEQYF.